Listed below are T cell receptor beta chains from one sample, sequenced in a study of T cell repertoires and HLA-DP antigens. Their antigens are not known. Sequencing was performed with immunoSEQ multiplex PCR; in TCRdb, only in-frame clones are kept and a portion is missing. The sample records about 120,000 clones, around 93% being singletons. The sample was CD4+ T cells from PBMCs. All receptors come from a woman aged 18 to 35 in good health and CMV-seronegative. The CDR3 runs from the conserved cysteine through the conserved F or W. The D gene is left open where the match is weak. Size tells how often a clone was seen (once, few, many) or the class of an expanded clone, and some rows leave it out.

. | TRBJ2-1 | . | 13 | TRBV9 | CASSPYSYNEQFF | TGTGCCAGCAGCCCTTACTCCTACAATGAGCAGTTCTTC
. | TRBJ2-3 | TRBD2 | 14 | TRBV7-2 | CASSLGTSGDTQYF | TGTGCCAGCAGCCTCGGGACTAGCGGAGATACGCAGTATTTT
. | TRBJ1-2 | . | 15 | TRBV19 | CASSIGGEGDYGYTF | TGTGCCAGTAGTATCGGAGGGGAAGGCGACTATGGCTACACCTTC
. | TRBJ1-1 | . | 13 | TRBV6-1 | CASVRTLNTEAFF | TGTGCCAGCGTCAGGACATTGAACACTGAAGCTTTCTTT
. | TRBJ2-7 | . | 13 | TRBV25-1 | CASSDRDSYEQYF | TGTGCCAGCAGTGACAGGGACTCCTACGAGCAGTACTTC
. | TRBJ1-2 | . | 13 | TRBV5-8 | CASSRQVNYGYTF | TGTGCCAGCAGCCGACAGGTTAACTATGGCTACACCTTC
. | TRBJ1-4 | . | 15 | TRBV7-2 | CASSVTGGMYEKLFF | TGTGCCAGCAGCGTTACAGGCGGCATGTATGAAAAACTGTTTTTT
. | TRBJ1-3 | TRBD1 | 17 | TRBV5-1 | CASSLEGQGISGNTIYF | TGCGCCAGCAGCTTGGAAGGACAGGGAATCTCTGGAAACACCATATATTTT
once | TRBJ1-5 | TRBD1 | 16 | TRBV29-1 | CSVFEPGQGAVQPQHF | TGCAGCGTTTTCGAACCGGGACAGGGGGCAGTCCAGCCCCAGCATTTT
. | TRBJ2-1 | TRBD2 | 15 | TRBV27 | CASSQREDSYNEQFF | TGTGCCAGCAGCCAGCGGGAGGACTCCTACAATGAGCAGTTCTTC
. | TRBJ1-6 | TRBD1 | 14 | TRBV2 | CASSPGTGISPLHF | TGTGCCAGCAGTCCCGGGACAGGGATCTCACCCCTCCACTTT
once | TRBJ1-2 | TRBD1 | 14 | TRBV11-2 | CASRAGTGLYGYTF | TGTGCCAGCAGAGCCGGGACAGGACTCTATGGCTACACCTTC
. | TRBJ2-7 | TRBD2 | 15 | TRBV27 | CASSITGLAILEQYF | TGTGCCAGCAGTATCACTGGACTAGCTATTCTCGAGCAGTACTTC
. | TRBJ2-1 | TRBD2 | 17 | TRBV5-1 | CASSTGNLAGGHNEQFF | TGCGCCAGCAGCACCGGGAACTTAGCGGGGGGCCACAATGAGCAGTTCTTC
. | TRBJ1-4 | TRBD1 | 14 | TRBV5-1 | CASRPGTENEKLFF | TGCGCCAGCAGACCCGGGACAGAGAATGAAAAACTGTTTTTT
. | TRBJ1-5 | . | 13 | TRBV7-3 | CASSLNRDQPQHF | TGTGCCAGCAGCTTAAATCGGGATCAGCCCCAGCATTTT
few | TRBJ1-1 | . | 13 | TRBV6-1 | CASSEVRNTEAFF | TGTGCCAGCAGTGAAGTCAGGAACACTGAAGCTTTCTTT
. | TRBJ1-1 | . | 16 | TRBV28 | CASTLHPGQKNTEAFF | TGTGCCAGCACCCTTCATCCCGGACAGAAGAACACTGAAGCTTTCTTT
. | TRBJ2-3 | TRBD1 | 14 | TRBV7-6 | CASRSGTGRNTQYF | TGTGCCAGCAGGTCCGGGACAGGGCGGAATACGCAGTATTTT
. | TRBJ2-5 | TRBD2 | 15 | TRBV6-5 | CASTRLAGRGETQYF | TGTGCCAGCACCCGCCTAGCGGGGAGGGGGGAGACCCAGTACTTC
. | TRBJ2-1 | . | 15 | TRBV7-2 | CASSLVRGRVNEQFF | TGTGCCAGCAGCTTAGTTCGGGGGCGGGTCAATGAGCAGTTCTTC
once | TRBJ2-4 | . | 15 | TRBV6-6 | CASSYPDGAADIQYF | TGTGCCAGCAGTTACCCAGACGGCGCAGCCGACATTCAGTACTTC
. | TRBJ2-7 | TRBD1 | 14 | TRBV5-1 | CASSLGTGQNEQYF | TGCGCCAGCAGCCTCGGGACAGGGCAGAACGAGCAGTACTTC
. | TRBJ2-7 | . | 14 | TRBV30 | CAWSVHYRDYEQYF | TGTGCCTGGAGTGTACACTACAGGGACTACGAGCAGTACTTC
once | TRBJ1-1 | TRBD1 | 14 | TRBV2 | CASSAGTVRTEAFF | TGTGCCAGCAGTGCCGGGACAGTCCGCACTGAAGCTTTCTTT
. | TRBJ1-6 | . | 12 | TRBV19 | CASNWHNSPLHF | TGTGCCAGTAATTGGCATAATTCACCCCTCCACTTT